The rows below give T cell receptor beta chains drawn from one sample of a study of T cells in Graves' hyperthyroidism and ophthalmopathy. Via MiXCR, TCRdb re-called the multiplex PCR reads, giving one row per CDR3 protein. The sample lists some 510,000 distinct CDR3 sequences, more than 20% occurring once. Material: blood. These receptors were collected from a man aged 18 to 30 with Graves' hyperthyroidism. Each CDR3 is given with its conserved first and last residue. Each record gives: clone size, V gene, J gene, CDR3 protein. Size is stated for part of the rows, as once, few or many counts, or as a class when the clone is expanded.

many	TRBV28	TRBJ1-2	CASGTQGHGYTF
many	TRBV27	TRBJ2-5	CASSFTGYQETQYF
many	TRBV11-3	TRBJ1-1	CASSLALWGTEAFF
NA	TRBV20-1	TRBJ2-7	CSAREVYNNEQYF
NA	TRBV12-5	TRBJ2-7	CASGSLSREQYF
NA	TRBV12-3/TRBV12-4	TRBJ1-5	CASATYAGDYSNQPQHF
NA	TRBV7-9	TRBJ2-2	CASSPPPLFF
many	TRBV14	TRBJ1-1	CASSQSSVLGTEAFF
many	TRBV11-3	TRBJ1-2	CASSLVGQGKGYTF
NA	TRBV5-1	TRBJ2-1	CASRLRSYNEQFF
many	TRBV28	TRBJ1-2	CASSSGTVGYTF
many	TRBV20-1	TRBJ2-7	CSAGTIYEQYF
few	TRBV19	TRBJ2-7	CASADRLGEQYF
NA	TRBV30	TRBJ2-2	CACISFANTGELFF
many	TRBV5-1	TRBJ1-2	CASSLGVGGHGYTF
NA	TRBV4-1	TRBJ2-7	CASSLQPPGLYEQYF
few	TRBV7-2	TRBJ2-7	CASSLTSASSYEQYF
NA	TRBV28	TRBJ1-3	CASSFGQLGNTIYF
few	TRBV6-2/TRBV6-3	TRBJ2-7	CASSQTGGRHEQYF
NA	TRBV20-1	TRBJ1-1	CSADRAEAFF
NA	TRBV29-1	TRBJ1-1	CSVVGRGAFF
many	TRBV19	TRBJ2-6	CASSILSATSGANVLTF
few	TRBV24-1	TRBJ2-3	CATSDLGETDTQYF
many	TRBV15	TRBJ1-1	CATSTRQGLGKAFF
many	TRBV7-2	TRBJ1-3	CASSFPGASGNTIYF